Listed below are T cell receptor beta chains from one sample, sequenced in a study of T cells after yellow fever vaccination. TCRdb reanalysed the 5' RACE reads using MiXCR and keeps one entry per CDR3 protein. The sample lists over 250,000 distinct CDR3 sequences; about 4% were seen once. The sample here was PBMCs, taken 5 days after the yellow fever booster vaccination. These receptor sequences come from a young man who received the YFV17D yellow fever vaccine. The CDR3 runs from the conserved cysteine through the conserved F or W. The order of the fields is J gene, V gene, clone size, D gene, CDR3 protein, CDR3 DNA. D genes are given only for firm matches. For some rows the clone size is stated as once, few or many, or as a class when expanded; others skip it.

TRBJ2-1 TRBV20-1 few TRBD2 CSASLLAGFYNEQFF TGCAGTGCTTCCCTACTAGCGGGGTTTTACAATGAGCAGTTCTTC
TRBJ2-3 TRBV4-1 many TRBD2 CASSQISGGRDTQYF TGCGCCAGCAGCCAGATTAGCGGGGGCCGGGATACGCAGTATTTT
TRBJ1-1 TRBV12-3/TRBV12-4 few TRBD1 CASETGGGVGAFF TGTGCCAGCGAGACAGGGGGCGGGGTAGGAGCTTTCTTT
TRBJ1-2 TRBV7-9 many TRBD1 CASSLGTGGYGYTF TGTGCCAGCAGCTTAGGGACAGGGGGCTATGGCTACACCTTC
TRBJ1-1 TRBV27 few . CASSIFARDGNTEAFF TGTGCCAGCAGTATCTTTGCCCGGGACGGGAACACTGAAGCTTTCTTT
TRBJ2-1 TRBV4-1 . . CASSQGGNNEQFF TGCGCCAGCAGCCAAGGTGGAAACAATGAGCAGTTCTTC
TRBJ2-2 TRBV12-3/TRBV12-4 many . CASKPQLNGELFF TGTGCCAGCAAACCTCAGTTGAACGGGGAGCTGTTTTTT
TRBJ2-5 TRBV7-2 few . CASSWGGGAAQYF TGTGCCAGCAGCTGGGGGGGGGGCGCGGCCCAGTACTTC
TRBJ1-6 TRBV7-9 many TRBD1 CASSWTGPGDSPLHF TGTGCCAGCAGCTGGACAGGGCCTGGGGATTCACCCCTCCACTTT
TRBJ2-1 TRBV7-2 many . CASSSRYNEQFF TGTGCCAGCAGCTCCCGTTACAATGAGCAGTTCTTC
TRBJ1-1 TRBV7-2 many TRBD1 CASSFVTGGSAFF TGTGCCAGCAGCTTCGTGACAGGGGGTTCAGCTTTCTTT
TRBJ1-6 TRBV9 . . CASSVALPGKNSPLHF TGTGCCAGCAGCGTAGCTCTCCCGGGGAAGAATTCACCCCTCCACTTT
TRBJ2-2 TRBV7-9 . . CASSPRTVPVHSNTGELFF TGTGCCAGCAGCCCTCGGACAGTCCCAGTTCACTCGAACACCGGGGAGCTGTTTTTT
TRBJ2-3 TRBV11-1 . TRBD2 CASSRVGAGTDTQYF TGTGCCAGCAGCCGCGTCGGAGCGGGGACAGATACGCAGTATTTT
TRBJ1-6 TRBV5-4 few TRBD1 CASSGKKAGTVNSPLHF TGTGCCAGCAGCGGAAAAAAAGCCGGGACAGTAAATTCACCCCTCCACTTT
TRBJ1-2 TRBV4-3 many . CASSHTGLVGGYTF TGCGCCAGCAGCCATACAGGGCTGGTGGGGGGCTACACCTTC
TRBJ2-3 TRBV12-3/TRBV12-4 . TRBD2 CASRMWGRLAGTDTQYF TGTGCCAGCAGAATGTGGGGACGACTAGCGGGGACAGATACGCAGTATTTT
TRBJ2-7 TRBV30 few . CAWSTGYEQYF TGTGCCTGGAGCACAGGCTACGAGCAGTACTTC
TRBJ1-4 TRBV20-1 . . CSALASPANEKLFF TGCAGTGCTTTAGCCTCTCCGGCTAATGAAAAACTGTTTTTT
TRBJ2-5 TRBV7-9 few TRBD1 CASSWGQGQETQYF TGTGCCAGCAGCTGGGGACAGGGCCAAGAGACCCAGTACTTC
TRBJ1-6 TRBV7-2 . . CASSPGPRYNSPLHF TGTGCCAGCAGCCCGGGACCGCGATATAATTCACCCCTCCACTTT
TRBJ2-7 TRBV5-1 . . CASSLNTAGNEQYF TGCGCCAGCAGCTTGAATACTGCCGGGAACGAGCAGTACTTC
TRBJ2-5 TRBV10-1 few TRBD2 CASSVGTSGGQETQYF TGCGCCAGCAGTGTTGGAACTAGCGGGGGACAAGAGACCCAGTACTTC
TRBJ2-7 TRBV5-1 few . CASSLDSGAYEQYF TGCGCCAGCAGCTTGGATTCAGGGGCCTACGAGCAGTACTTC
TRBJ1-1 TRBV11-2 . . CASSLGAGLNTEAFF TGTGCCAGCAGCCTAGGGGCGGGGCTAAACACTGAAGCTTTCTTT
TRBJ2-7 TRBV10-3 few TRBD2 CAISGTSGDTYEQYF TGTGCCATCAGTGGGACTAGCGGGGATACCTACGAGCAGTACTTC
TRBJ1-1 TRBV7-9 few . CAGSNSGYTEAFF TGTGCCGGGTCGAATTCGGGTTACACTGAAGCTTTCTTT
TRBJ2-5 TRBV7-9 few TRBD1 CASSWDSRETQYF TGTGCCAGCAGTTGGGACAGCCGGGAGACCCAGTACTTC
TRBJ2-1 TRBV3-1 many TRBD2 CASSHRGGASYNEQFF TGTGCCAGCAGCCACCGCGGGGGGGCCTCCTACAATGAGCAGTTCTTC
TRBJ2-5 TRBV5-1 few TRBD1 CASSRDSNEETQYF TGCGCCAGCAGCCGGGACAGCAACGAAGAGACCCAGTACTTC
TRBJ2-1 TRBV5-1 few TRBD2 CASSLEAGGSYEQFF TGCGCCAGCAGCTTGGAAGCGGGGGGTTCTTATGAGCAGTTCTTC
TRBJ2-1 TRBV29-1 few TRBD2 CSGTSGSQFF TGCAGCGGTACTAGCGGGAGTCAGTTCTTC
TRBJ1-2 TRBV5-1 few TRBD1 CASSFGQGDGYTF TGCGCCAGCAGCTTTGGGCAGGGGGATGGCTACACCTTC
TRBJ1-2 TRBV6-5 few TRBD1 CASSYSTGVGYGYTF TGTGCCAGCAGTTATAGCACAGGGGTGGGCTATGGCTACACCTTC
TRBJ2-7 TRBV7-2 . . CASSQGRGVSSYEQYF TGTGCCAGCAGCCAGGGCAGGGGCGTAAGCTCCTACGAGCAGTACTTC
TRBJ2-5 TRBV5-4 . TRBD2 CASSTATSGRRETQYF TGTGCCAGCAGCACGGCGACTAGCGGGAGACGGGAGACCCAGTACTTC